This T cell receptor beta chain was found in a study of blood T cell repertoires in COVID-19. Study processing details: Amplifying reference gene primers gave estimates of nucleated cell counts. TCRdb's table, derived via immunoSEQ multiplex PCR, lists solely in-frame clones and lacks some. V and J calls and clone size are as listed in that table; D and trimming were resolved from the DNA. The sample lists 300,000 to 500,000 clones; approximately 91% were seen once. The V and J ends lost 1 base and 5 bases respectively, with 9 bases between them. CDR1 and CDR2 from the germline V gene are SEHNR and FQNEAQ (reference sequence). CDR3 length equals 13 residues.

The chain links TRBV7-9 to TRBJ2-7; TRBD1 is a possible D gene (5 bases). Sequenced material: PBMCs or T cells enriched from blood (not recorded which). This TCR was recovered from a woman aged 40 to 50 with acute COVID-19. The CDR3 loop reads CASSLGYRNEQYF. In DNA, the CDR3 is TGTGCCAGCAGCTTAGGCTACAGGAACGAGCAGTACTTC.